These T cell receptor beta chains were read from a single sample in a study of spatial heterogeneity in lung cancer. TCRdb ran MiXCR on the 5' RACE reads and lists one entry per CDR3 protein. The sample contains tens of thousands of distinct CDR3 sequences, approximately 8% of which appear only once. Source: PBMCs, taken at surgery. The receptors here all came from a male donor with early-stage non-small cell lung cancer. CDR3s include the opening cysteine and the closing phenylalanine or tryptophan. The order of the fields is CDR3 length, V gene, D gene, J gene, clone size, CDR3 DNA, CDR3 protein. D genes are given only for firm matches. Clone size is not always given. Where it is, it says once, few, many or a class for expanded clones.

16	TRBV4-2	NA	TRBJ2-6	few	TGTGCCAGCCTGGAGTACGGCCCCTCTGGGGCCAACGTCCTGACTTTC	CASLEYGPSGANVLTF
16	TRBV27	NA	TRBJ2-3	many	TGTGCCAGCAGCCCCCTGACAGGCTTAGGCACAGATACGCAGTATTTT	CASSPLTGLGTDTQYF
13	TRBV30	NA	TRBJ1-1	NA	TGTGCCTGGGGGCGAGGGACGGGCACTGAAGCTTTCTTT	CAWGRGTGTEAFF
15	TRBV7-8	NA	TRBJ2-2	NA	TGTGCCAGCAGCGGGCGCCGTGGTAACACCGGGGAGCTGTTTTTT	CASSGRRGNTGELFF
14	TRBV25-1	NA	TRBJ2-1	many	TGTGCCAGCAGTCCCCCGGGCTATTACAATGAGCAGTTCTTC	CASSPPGYYNEQFF
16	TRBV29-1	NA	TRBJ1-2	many	TGCAGCGTTTCCCATGAGGGCGGTCCTGTTAACTATGGCTACACCTTC	CSVSHEGGPVNYGYTF
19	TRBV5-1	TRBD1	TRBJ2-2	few	TGCGCCAGCAGCTTGTTTACGGCAGGGGGCTTAATTGACACCGGGGAGCTGTTTTTT	CASSLFTAGGLIDTGELFF
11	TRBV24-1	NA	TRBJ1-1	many	TGTGCCAACGAGACAGGCTCTGAAGCTTTCTTT	CANETGSEAFF
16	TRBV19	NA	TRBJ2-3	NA	TGTGCCAGTAGTTCTCTTCCCGGGAGTAGGTCAGATACGCAGTATTTT	CASSSLPGSRSDTQYF
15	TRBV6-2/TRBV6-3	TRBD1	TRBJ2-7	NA	TGTGCCAGCAGTTACTCGGGACAGGGGGGCAACGAGCAGTACTTC	CASSYSGQGGNEQYF
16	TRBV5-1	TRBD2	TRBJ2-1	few	TGCGCCAGCAGCTTGGTAGCTGGACTAGCGGGGAATGAGCAGTTCTTC	CASSLVAGLAGNEQFF
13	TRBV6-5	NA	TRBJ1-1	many	TGTGCCAGCAGTTTAATCGGGAACACTGAAGCTTTCTTT	CASSLIGNTEAFF
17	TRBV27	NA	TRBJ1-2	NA	TGTGCCAGCAGCCTGGGACTACCCTCCTCCACTACTTATGGCTACACCTTC	CASSLGLPSSTTYGYTF
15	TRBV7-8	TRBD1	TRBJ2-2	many	TGTGCCAGCAGCTTTGAGACAGGGGGCACCGGGGAGCTGTTTTTT	CASSFETGGTGELFF
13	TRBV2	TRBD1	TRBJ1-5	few	TGTGCCAGCAGGGGACAGAGCAATCAGCCCCAGCATTTT	CASRGQSNQPQHF
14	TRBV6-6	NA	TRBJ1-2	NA	TGTGCCAGCACTGGCGGCACACACATATATGGCTACACCTTC	CASTGGTHIYGYTF
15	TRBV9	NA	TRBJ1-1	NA	TGTGCCAGCAGCCCGGAACAGGGTAGGTACACTGAAGCTTTCTTT	CASSPEQGRYTEAFF
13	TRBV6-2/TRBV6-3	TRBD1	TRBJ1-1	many	TGTGCCAGCAGGGGACAGGGTCGGACTGAAGCTTTCTTT	CASRGQGRTEAFF